The 18 T cell receptor beta chains below come from one sample, sequenced in a study of blood T cell repertoires in COVID-19. TCRdb's copy holds only in-frame clones and misses some; the assay was immunoSEQ multiplex PCR. The table lists approximately 230,000 clones, more than 70% of them singletons. Sequencing used peripheral blood. These receptors were collected from a woman under 40 with COVID-19, enrolled during active disease.

The chain employs TRBV4-2 and TRBJ2-1, with TRBD2 matching 9 bases. This CDR3 region has 16 residues. J lost 4 bases, V lost 0 bases, and 4 bases had no gene match. From germline, CDR1 is LGHNA and CDR2 YNFKEQ. This chain's CDR3 is CASSQESGGFYNEQFF. The CDR3 bases are TGTGCCAGCAGCCAAGAGAGCGGGGGGTTTTACAATGAGCAGTTCTTC.

V and J are TRBV10-1 and TRBJ2-1; maybe TRBD1 (5 bases). CDR3 length: 13 amino acids. The germline V gene encodes CDR1 WNHNN and CDR2 SYGVQD (reference sequence). Trimming took 4 bases from V and 8 from J, leaving 12 bases between them. The CDR3 here is CASSVGRVDEQFF. CDR3 DNA: TGCGCCAGCAGTGTCGGCAGGGTCGATGAGCAGTTCTTC.

This rearrangement joins TRBV7-9 to TRBJ2-2; 9 nucleotides align to TRBD1. Germline-derived CDR1 and CDR2 are SEHNR and FQNEAQ (reference sequence). The CDR3 runs 12 residues. Trimming took 4 bases from V and 13 from J; bases not matched to a gene: 4. CDR3 residues: CASSSGGQGLFF. The CDR3 nucleotides are TGTGCCAGCAGCTCGGGGGGACAGGGGCTGTTTTTT.

The chain has TRBV18 and TRBJ2-1; D is unresolved. Trimming took 3 bases from V and 1 from J, leaving 7 bases between them. The germline V gene encodes CDR1 KGHSH and CDR2 LQKENI. There are 14 residues in the CDR3. In DNA form, the CDR3 reads TGTGCCAGCTCACCGCCCTATTCCTACAATGAGCAGTTCTTC. It specifies CASSPPYSYNEQFF.

The CDR3 DNA sequence: TGTGCCAGCAGTCAGGACAGAAACCAAGAGACCCAGTACTTC. This translates into CASSQDRNQETQYF. This chain links TRBV6-5 with TRBJ2-5; D may be TRBD1 (6 bases). The CDR3 is 14 residues long. Trimming took 5 bases from V and 0 from J, leaving 10 bases between them. CDR1 is MNHEY, CDR2 SVGAGI, per germline.

This clone was detected once. This rearrangement joins TRBV5-1 to TRBJ1-2; perhaps TRBD1 as D (5 bases). The CDR3 has 15 amino acids. V lost 4 bases and J lost 2, with 15 bases in between. Germline V gene sequence: CDR1 SGHRS, CDR2 YFSETQ. CDR3 sequence: CASSPGLIGNYGYTF. CDR3 coding DNA: TGCGCCAGCAGCCCGGGACTAATAGGAAACTATGGCTACACCTTC.

This chain connects TRBV20-1 to TRBJ1-6; the match to TRBD1 covers 7 bases. Germline CDR1 reads DFQATT; CDR2 reads SNEGSKA (reference sequence). The length of the CDR3 is 15 residues. J lost 7 bases, V lost 3 bases, and 9 bases had no gene match. CDR3 loop: CSASKGGTENSPLHF. The CDR3 region has the DNA TGCAGTGCTAGTAAGGGTGGGACAGAGAATTCACCCCTCCACTTT.

The rearrangement uses TRBV5-8 and TRBJ2-5, with 7 nucleotides matching TRBD2. V shed 4 bases, J shed 1 base, and the junction held 10 bases outside the gene matches. Germline CDR1 is SGHTS and CDR2 is YDEGEE. The CDR3 runs to 16 residues. Here the CDR3 reads CASSPDYGGGQETQYF. CDR3 bases: TGTGCCAGCAGCCCGGACTATGGGGGGGGCCAAGAGACCCAGTACTTC.

This clone was seen only a few times. The chain couples TRBV5-1 to TRBJ2-1, with 8 bases identical to TRBD1. This CDR3 spans 15 amino acids. The J segment lost 0 bases and the V segment lost 6 bases, leaving 5 bases of the junction unmatched. Germline assignment: CDR1 SGHRS and CDR2 YFSETQ. Written as DNA, the CDR3 is TGCGCCAGCACCTCGGACAGGGCCTCCTACAATGAGCAGTTCTTC. It is translated as CASTSDRASYNEQFF.

The rearrangement uses TRBV5-1 and TRBJ2-5; TRBD2 is a possible D gene (7 bases). Germline V gene lookup returns CDR1 SGHRS and CDR2 YFSETQ. CDR3 length equals 15 residues. V was pared by 4 bases and J by 4 bases, with 17 bases between. CDR3 region: CASSPVGGARETQYF. The CDR3 region has the DNA TGCGCCAGCAGCCCGGTTGGGGGGGCGCGAGAGACCCAGTACTTC.

J is TRBJ1-5 and V is TRBV7-2; 7 bases are a match to TRBD1. The junction had 4 bases not matched to a gene; V was cut back by 3 bases and J by 5 bases. The CDR3 has 14 residues. Germline V CDR1 and CDR2: SGHTA, FQGNSA. Written as DNA, the CDR3 is TGTGCCAGCAGCTTGGGAGGACAGGATCAGCCCCAGCATTTT. It encodes CASSLGGQDQPQHF. Using reference TRBV7-2 and TRBJ1-5 for the parts outside the CDR3, the full variable domain is GAGVSQSPSNKVTEKGKDVELRCDPISGHTALYWYRQSLGQGLEFLIYFQGNSAPDKSGLPSDRFSAERTGGSVSTLTIQRTQQEDSAVYLCASSLGGQDQPQHFGDGTRLSIL.

The V call is TRBV7-8, the J call TRBJ1-3; D possibly corresponds to TRBD1 (5 bases). Germline CDR1 SGHVS, CDR2 FQNEAQ. Trimming stripped 1 base from V and 0 bases from J, with 13 bases between. The CDR3 extends over 17 amino acids. The CDR3 nucleotides read TGTGCCAGCAGCTTAGAATGGGGACTGATCTCTGGAAACACCATATATTTT. Amino acid sequence: CASSLEWGLISGNTIYF. The full variable domain, with the rest looked up from reference TRBV7-8 and TRBJ1-3, is GAGVSQSPRYKVAKRGQDVALRCDPISGHVSLFWYQQALGQGPEFLTYFQNEAQLDKSGLPSDRFFAERPEGSVSTLKIQRTQQEDSAVYLCASSLEWGLISGNTIYFGEGSWLTVV.

This rearrangement joins TRBV29-1 to TRBJ2-7, with TRBD1 as a possible D gene (6 bases). From germline, CDR1 is SQVTM and CDR2 ANQGSEA. Trimming left V 4 bases short and J 4 bases short, with 14 bases between. CDR3 length: 13 residues. The CDR3 here is CSVGSNRAYEQYV. The CDR3, as DNA: TGCAGCGTTGGATCGAACAGGGCGTACGAGCAGTACGTC.

The chain joins TRBV6-2 or TRBV6-3 to TRBJ1-6, with D hard to call. The CDR3 has 15 residues. From germline, CDR1 is MNHEY and CDR2 SVGEGT. V was cut by 4 bases and J by 9 bases, with 16 bases left in between. This chain's CDR3 is CASSLPPRSPSPLHF. CDR3 sequence (DNA): TGTGCCAGCAGTTTGCCCCCACGGAGTCCTTCACCCCTCCACTTT.

CDR3 loop: CSASLGTSGYNEQFF. For the CDR3, the DNA is TGCAGTGCTAGTCTAGGAACTAGCGGATACAATGAGCAGTTCTTC. The genes are TRBV20-1 and TRBJ2-1, with TRBD2 identical over 8 bases. This CDR3 is 15 amino acids long. J gave up 4 bases and V 3 bases, and 8 bases lay outside the gene matches. CDR1 and CDR2 (germline): DFQATT, SNEGSKA (reference sequence).

This chain connects TRBV6-5 to TRBJ2-5; tentative D call: TRBD1 (7 bases). Germline CDR1 reads MNHEY; CDR2 reads SVGAGI. Trimming took off 2 bases at V and 7 bases at J, with 11 bases between the two ends. CDR3 size: 13 residues. The CDR3 DNA sequence: TGTGCCAGCAGTTACGGACAGGAGGGGACCCAGTACTTC. Its translation: CASSYGQEGTQYF.

The chain recombines TRBV6-5 with TRBJ2-6; TRBD1 is a possible D gene (5 bases). The CDR3 loop spans 15 amino acids. Germline V gene sequence: CDR1 MNHEY, CDR2 SVGAGI. V was trimmed by 5 bases and J by 4 bases, leaving 12 bases between them. The CDR3, as DNA: TGTGCCAGCAGTCCTTCAGGGCCCGGGGCCAACGTCCTGACTTTC. Translated: CASSPSGPGANVLTF.

The rearrangement joins TRBV19 to TRBJ1-2; 8 bases are a match to TRBD1. Germline CDR1 and CDR2: LNHDA and SQIVND (reference sequence). Trimming removed 6 bases from V and 7 bases from J; junction bases left unmatched: 10. The CDR3 totals 14 residues. The CDR3 spells CASRPSGGGGGYTF. The CDR3 coding sequence is TGTGCCAGTAGACCTTCAGGGGGCGGAGGTGGCTACACCTTC.